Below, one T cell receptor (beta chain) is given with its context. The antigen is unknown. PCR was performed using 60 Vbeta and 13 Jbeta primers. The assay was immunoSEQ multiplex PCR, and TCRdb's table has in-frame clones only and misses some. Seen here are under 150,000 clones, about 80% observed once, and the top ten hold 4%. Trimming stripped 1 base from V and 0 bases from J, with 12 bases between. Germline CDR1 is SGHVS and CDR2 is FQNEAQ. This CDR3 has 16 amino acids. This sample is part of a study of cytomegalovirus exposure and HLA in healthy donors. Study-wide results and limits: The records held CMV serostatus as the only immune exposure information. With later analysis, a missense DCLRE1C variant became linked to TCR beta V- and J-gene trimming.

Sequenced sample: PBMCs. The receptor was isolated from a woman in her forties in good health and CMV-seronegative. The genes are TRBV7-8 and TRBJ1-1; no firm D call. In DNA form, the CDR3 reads TGTGCCAGCAGCTTAGGTGGGGAGGGCATGAACACTGAAGCTTTCTTT. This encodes CASSLGGEGMNTEAFF. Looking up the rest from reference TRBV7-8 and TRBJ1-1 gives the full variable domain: GAGVSQSPRYKVAKRGQDVALRCDPISGHVSLFWYQQALGQGPEFLTYFQNEAQLDKSGLPSDRFFAERPEGSVSTLKIQRTQQEDSAVYLCASSLGGEGMNTEAFFGQGTRLTVV.